These T cell receptor beta chains were read from a single sample in a study of shared clonotypes between healthy human individuals. TCRdb keeps only in-frame clones here, not all; method: immunoSEQ multiplex PCR. This sample yields approximately 500,000 clones, of which about 96% are seen a single time; roughly 0.06% belongs to the top ten. The material sequenced was naive CD4+ T cells sorted from blood. These receptors were obtained from a woman under 40 in good health. CDR3s include the opening cysteine and the closing phenylalanine or tryptophan. D genes are given only for firm matches. Clone size is given for some rows only: seen once, a few or many times, or a class if the clone is expanded.

abundance: NA
v_gene: TRBV7-8
j_gene: TRBJ2-7
d_gene: NA
CDR3nt: TGTGCCAGCAGCTACACTGCGAGTTCCTCCTACGAGCAGTACTTC
CDR3aa: CASSYTASSSYEQYF

abundance: NA
v_gene: TRBV19
j_gene: TRBJ2-2
d_gene: TRBD1
CDR3nt: TGTGCCAGTAGGACAGGGGTGAACACCGGGGAGCTGTTTTTT
CDR3aa: CASRTGVNTGELFF

abundance: NA
v_gene: TRBV5-1
j_gene: TRBJ2-2
d_gene: TRBD2
CDR3nt: TGCGCCAGCAGCTTTGTGGCGGGAGGGATCACCGGGGAGCTGTTTTTT
CDR3aa: CASSFVAGGITGELFF

abundance: NA
v_gene: TRBV6-6
j_gene: TRBJ1-4
d_gene: NA
CDR3nt: TGTGCCAGCAGTGGGGGCGTTGGTGAAAAACTGTTTTTT
CDR3aa: CASSGGVGEKLFF

abundance: once
v_gene: TRBV30
j_gene: TRBJ1-5
d_gene: TRBD1
CDR3nt: TGTGCCTGGAGTCTTAGACAGGGAGTTAATCAGCCCCAGCATTTT
CDR3aa: CAWSLRQGVNQPQHF

abundance: NA
v_gene: TRBV5-8
j_gene: TRBJ1-2
d_gene: NA
CDR3nt: TGTGCCAGCAGCTTGGCCGGGGGGAACGGCTACACCTTC
CDR3aa: CASSLAGGNGYTF

abundance: NA
v_gene: TRBV12-5
j_gene: TRBJ2-3
d_gene: TRBD2
CDR3nt: TGTGCTAGTGGTTTGGGACTAGCGTATTCTAGCACAGATACGCAGTATTTT
CDR3aa: CASGLGLAYSSTDTQYF

abundance: NA
v_gene: TRBV30
j_gene: TRBJ1-5
d_gene: NA
CDR3nt: TGTGCCTGGAGTAGCAGCTATAGCAATCAGCCCCAGCATTTT
CDR3aa: CAWSSSYSNQPQHF

abundance: NA
v_gene: TRBV9
j_gene: TRBJ2-5
d_gene: NA
CDR3nt: TGTGCCAGCAGCCCCGCCTTAACCCCAGAGACCCAGTACTTC
CDR3aa: CASSPALTPETQYF

abundance: NA
v_gene: TRBV7-2
j_gene: TRBJ2-7
d_gene: TRBD2
CDR3nt: TGTGCCAGCAGCAGAACTAGCGGGAGTTTAACCTACGAGCAGTACTTC
CDR3aa: CASSRTSGSLTYEQYF

abundance: NA
v_gene: TRBV2
j_gene: TRBJ2-7
d_gene: TRBD1
CDR3nt: TGTGCCGGCCGGGGACAGGGGGCGCGAGAGCAGTACTTC
CDR3aa: CAGRGQGAREQYF

abundance: NA
v_gene: TRBV10-3
j_gene: TRBJ2-1
d_gene: NA
CDR3nt: TGTGCCATCAGCCTGGGCGGGGGGGGACAGGTGAATGAGCAGTTCTTC
CDR3aa: CAISLGGGGQVNEQFF

abundance: NA
v_gene: TRBV19
j_gene: TRBJ2-3
d_gene: TRBD2
CDR3nt: TGTGCCAGTAGTTCCAGGGGTAGCGGGAGTCTCGCTACGCAGTATTTT
CDR3aa: CASSSRGSGSLATQYF

abundance: NA
v_gene: TRBV28
j_gene: TRBJ1-2
d_gene: NA
CDR3nt: TGTGCCAGCAGTTTCATAGAGGACTACACCTTC
CDR3aa: CASSFIEDYTF

abundance: NA
v_gene: TRBV11-2
j_gene: TRBJ2-7
d_gene: TRBD2
CDR3nt: TGTGCCAGCAGCTTAGCCCCCCTAGCGGGAGGGTCCTACGAGCAGTACTTC
CDR3aa: CASSLAPLAGGSYEQYF

abundance: NA
v_gene: TRBV28
j_gene: TRBJ2-2
d_gene: TRBD2
CDR3nt: TGTGCCAGCAGTTCCGGGACTAGTCTTGGCGGGGAGCTGTTTTTT
CDR3aa: CASSSGTSLGGELFF

abundance: NA
v_gene: TRBV28
j_gene: TRBJ2-7
d_gene: NA
CDR3nt: TGTGCCAGCAGTTACATGCCGACCTACGAGCAGTACTTC
CDR3aa: CASSYMPTYEQYF

abundance: NA
v_gene: TRBV7-6
j_gene: TRBJ1-5
d_gene: NA
CDR3nt: TGTGCCAGCAGCCCCTCCGGGGTCTATAGCAATCAGCCCCAGCATTTT
CDR3aa: CASSPSGVYSNQPQHF

abundance: NA
v_gene: TRBV7-8
j_gene: TRBJ1-2
d_gene: TRBD1
CDR3nt: TGTGCCAGCAGCCCAAGACAGGGAGCATATGGCTACACCTTC
CDR3aa: CASSPRQGAYGYTF

abundance: few
v_gene: TRBV6-5
j_gene: TRBJ2-7
d_gene: NA
CDR3nt: TGTGCCAGCAGTTACTCGACAGCCGATTCCTACGAGCAGTACTTC
CDR3aa: CASSYSTADSYEQYF

abundance: NA
v_gene: TRBV11-2
j_gene: TRBJ2-3
d_gene: NA
CDR3nt: TGCCCGAAGGGGGACACAGATACGCAGTATTTT
CDR3aa: CPKGDTDTQYF

abundance: NA
v_gene: TRBV27
j_gene: TRBJ2-2
d_gene: TRBD2
CDR3nt: TGTGCCAGCACCCCCTCCGGGACTAGTGGCGCCGGGGAGCTGTTTTTT
CDR3aa: CASTPSGTSGAGELFF

abundance: NA
v_gene: TRBV6-1
j_gene: TRBJ2-7
d_gene: NA
CDR3nt: TGTGCCAGCAGTATACGGGCAACTCTCTACGAGCAGTACTTC
CDR3aa: CASSIRATLYEQYF

abundance: NA
v_gene: TRBV28
j_gene: TRBJ2-7
d_gene: NA
CDR3nt: TGTGCCAGCACACCGGGGCGGTCTGGGGAGCAGTACTTC
CDR3aa: CASTPGRSGEQYF

abundance: NA
v_gene: TRBV11-2
j_gene: TRBJ2-1
d_gene: NA
CDR3nt: TGTGCCAGCAGCCCGCGGGCCCCAGGGTTTCAGAGCTCCTACAATGAGCAGTTCTTC
CDR3aa: CASSPRAPGFQSSYNEQFF

abundance: NA
v_gene: TRBV7-9
j_gene: TRBJ2-1
d_gene: NA
CDR3nt: TGTGCCAGCAGCTTACCAGGTCATCGGGTCCATGAGCAGTTCTTC
CDR3aa: CASSLPGHRVHEQFF

abundance: NA
v_gene: TRBV4-1
j_gene: TRBJ1-5
d_gene: NA
CDR3nt: TGCGCCAGCAGCCAAGGATTTAGCAATCAGCCCCAGCATTTT
CDR3aa: CASSQGFSNQPQHF

abundance: NA
v_gene: TRBV28
j_gene: TRBJ2-3
d_gene: NA
CDR3nt: TGTGCCAGCCACGGGACACCAGATACGCAGTATTTT
CDR3aa: CASHGTPDTQYF

abundance: NA
v_gene: TRBV5-5
j_gene: TRBJ2-3
d_gene: TRBD2
CDR3nt: TGTGCCAGCAGCTTAAAAGGCCTTGGGCTAGCGGACGAAGATACGCAGTATTTT
CDR3aa: CASSLKGLGLADEDTQYF

abundance: NA
v_gene: TRBV5-1
j_gene: TRBJ2-2
d_gene: TRBD2
CDR3nt: TGCGCCAGCAGCAGGACCCTCTTGGGCGGGAGGCGTATCTCCGGGGAGCTGTTTTTT
CDR3aa: CASSRTLLGGRRISGELFF

abundance: NA
v_gene: TRBV28
j_gene: TRBJ1-1
d_gene: TRBD1
CDR3nt: TGTGCCAGCAGGCCAACGACAGGGCCGAACACTGAAGCTTTCTTT
CDR3aa: CASRPTTGPNTEAFF

abundance: NA
v_gene: TRBV5-1
j_gene: TRBJ1-1
d_gene: NA
CDR3nt: TGCGCCAGCAGCTTTGGGGCGAACACTGAAGCTTTCTTT
CDR3aa: CASSFGANTEAFF

abundance: NA
v_gene: TRBV7-3
j_gene: TRBJ2-7
d_gene: TRBD2
CDR3nt: TGTGCCAGCAGCCACCCAGGACTAGGCGAGCAGTACTTC
CDR3aa: CASSHPGLGEQYF

abundance: once
v_gene: TRBV4-2
j_gene: TRBJ1-3
d_gene: NA
CDR3nt: TGTGCCAGCAGCCAAGATCCAGGGGCTTCTGGAAACACCATATATTTT
CDR3aa: CASSQDPGASGNTIYF

abundance: NA
v_gene: TRBV5-1
j_gene: TRBJ2-1
d_gene: TRBD2
CDR3nt: TGCGCCAGCAGCCAGGCAGCGGGAGGGCGGGGTGAGCAGTTCTTC
CDR3aa: CASSQAAGGRGEQFF

abundance: NA
v_gene: TRBV27
j_gene: TRBJ2-3
d_gene: TRBD1
CDR3nt: TGTGCCAGCAGTGTCGGGACAGGGAGTAGCACAGATACGCAGTATTTT
CDR3aa: CASSVGTGSSTDTQYF

abundance: once
v_gene: TRBV7-2
j_gene: TRBJ1-5
d_gene: NA
CDR3nt: TGTGCCAGCAGCTTAGTAAGGGATTGGGATCAGCCCCAGCATTTT
CDR3aa: CASSLVRDWDQPQHF

abundance: NA
v_gene: TRBV10-3
j_gene: TRBJ2-1
d_gene: NA
CDR3nt: TGTGCCATCAGTGAGTCCCCGGGGAATGAGCAGTTCTTC
CDR3aa: CAISESPGNEQFF

abundance: NA
v_gene: TRBV18
j_gene: TRBJ2-3
d_gene: NA
CDR3nt: TGTGCCAGCTCTCCGCCGGGGGAGTATCCAGATACGCAGTATTTT
CDR3aa: CASSPPGEYPDTQYF

abundance: NA
v_gene: TRBV2
j_gene: TRBJ1-3
d_gene: NA
CDR3nt: TGTGCCAGCAGTACACAGAGCTCTGGAAACACCATATATTTT
CDR3aa: CASSTQSSGNTIYF

abundance: NA
v_gene: TRBV21-1
j_gene: TRBJ2-1
d_gene: NA
CDR3nt: TGTGCCAGCAGCAAAGCACCGGAGGGCGGGCCACACAATGAGCAGTTCTTC
CDR3aa: CASSKAPEGGPHNEQFF

abundance: NA
v_gene: TRBV7-9
j_gene: TRBJ1-2
d_gene: NA
CDR3nt: TGTGCCAGCAGCTTAGGGTCGGGGGGACGCAGAATAAACTATGGCTACACCTTC
CDR3aa: CASSLGSGGRRINYGYTF

abundance: NA
v_gene: TRBV30
j_gene: TRBJ2-1
d_gene: NA
CDR3nt: TGTGCCTGGGTGGGTAAAGCGGGCAATGAGCAGTTCTTC
CDR3aa: CAWVGKAGNEQFF

abundance: once
v_gene: TRBV5-1
j_gene: TRBJ2-2
d_gene: NA
CDR3nt: TGCGCCAGCAGCCCCACTACCACCGGGGAGCTGTTTTTT
CDR3aa: CASSPTTTGELFF

abundance: NA
v_gene: TRBV19
j_gene: TRBJ1-5
d_gene: TRBD1
CDR3nt: TGTGCCAGTAGTATAGCTGGGACAGACCCTTATAGCAATCAGCCCCAGCATTTT
CDR3aa: CASSIAGTDPYSNQPQHF

abundance: NA
v_gene: TRBV5-1
j_gene: TRBJ2-1
d_gene: NA
CDR3nt: TGCGCCAGCAGCTTGGCACTAGCCGAGGAGCAGTTCTTC
CDR3aa: CASSLALAEEQFF

abundance: NA
v_gene: TRBV5-1
j_gene: TRBJ1-4
d_gene: NA
CDR3nt: TGCGCCAGCAGCTTGGGTAGTGGAGAGGGGCTGTTTTTT
CDR3aa: CASSLGSGEGLFF

abundance: NA
v_gene: TRBV25-1
j_gene: TRBJ2-3
d_gene: NA
CDR3nt: TGTGCCAGCAGTGTTGGACCAAGCACAGATACGCAGTATTTT
CDR3aa: CASSVGPSTDTQYF

abundance: once
v_gene: TRBV28
j_gene: TRBJ2-7
d_gene: TRBD1
CDR3nt: TGTGCCAGCAGCCTGAGCCTGAACAGGGGAAGCTCCTACGAGCAGTACTTC
CDR3aa: CASSLSLNRGSSYEQYF

abundance: NA
v_gene: TRBV5-8
j_gene: TRBJ2-1
d_gene: NA
CDR3nt: TGTGCCAGCAGCATTGGGTTGCTTGAGCAGTTCTTC
CDR3aa: CASSIGLLEQFF

abundance: NA
v_gene: TRBV5-5
j_gene: TRBJ2-7
d_gene: TRBD1
CDR3nt: TGTGCCAGCAGCTTTGACAGGGGGCTCTACGAGCAGTACTTC
CDR3aa: CASSFDRGLYEQYF

abundance: NA
v_gene: TRBV5-1
j_gene: TRBJ2-3
d_gene: NA
CDR3nt: TGCGCCAGCAGCCCCGGGAGAAAAGATACGCAGTATTTT
CDR3aa: CASSPGRKDTQYF